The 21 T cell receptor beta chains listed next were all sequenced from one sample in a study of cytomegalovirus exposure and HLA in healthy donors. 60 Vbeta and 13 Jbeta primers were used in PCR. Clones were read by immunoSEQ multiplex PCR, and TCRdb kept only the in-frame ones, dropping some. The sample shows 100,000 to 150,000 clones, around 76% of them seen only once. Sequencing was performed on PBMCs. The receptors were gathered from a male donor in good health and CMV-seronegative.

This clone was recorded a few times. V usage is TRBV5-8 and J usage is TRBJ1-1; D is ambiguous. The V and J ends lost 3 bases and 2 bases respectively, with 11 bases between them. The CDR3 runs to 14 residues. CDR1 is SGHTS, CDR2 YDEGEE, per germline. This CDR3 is CASSSFGPNTEAFF. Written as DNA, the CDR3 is TGTGCCAGCAGCTCCTTTGGGCCAAACACTGAAGCTTTCTTT.

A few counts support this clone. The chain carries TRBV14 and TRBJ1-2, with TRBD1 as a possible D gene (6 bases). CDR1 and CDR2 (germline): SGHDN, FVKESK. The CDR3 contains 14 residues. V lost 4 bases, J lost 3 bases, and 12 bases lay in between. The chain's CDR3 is CASSRGGNYYGYTF. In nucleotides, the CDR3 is TGTGCCAGCAGCCGAGGGGGAAACTACTATGGCTACACCTTC. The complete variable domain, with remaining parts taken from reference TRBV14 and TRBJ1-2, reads EAGVTQFPSHSVIEKGQTVTLRCDPISGHDNLYWYRRVMGKEIKFLLHFVKESKQDESGMPNNRFLAERTGGTYSTLKVQPAELEDSGVYFCASSRGGNYYGYTFGSGTRLTVV.

The CDR3 loop is CASRRNREWSYEQYF. The DNA of the CDR3 is TGTGCCAGCAGGCGCAACAGGGAATGGTCCTACGAGCAGTACTTC. The J gene is TRBJ2-7, the V gene TRBV27, with D possibly TRBD1 on 6 matching bases. CDR3 size: 15 residues. The germline V gene has CDR1 MNHEY and CDR2 SMNVEV (reference sequence). V lost 6 bases and J 1 base, leaving 16 bases between the germline ends.

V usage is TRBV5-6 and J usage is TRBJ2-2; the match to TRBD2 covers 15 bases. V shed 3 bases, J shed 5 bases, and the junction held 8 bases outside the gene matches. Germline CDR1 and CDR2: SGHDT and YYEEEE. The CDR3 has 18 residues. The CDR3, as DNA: TGTGCCAGCAGCTCACCGGGACTAGCGGGGGGCACGACCGGGGAGCTGTTTTTT. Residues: CASSSPGLAGGTTGELFF.

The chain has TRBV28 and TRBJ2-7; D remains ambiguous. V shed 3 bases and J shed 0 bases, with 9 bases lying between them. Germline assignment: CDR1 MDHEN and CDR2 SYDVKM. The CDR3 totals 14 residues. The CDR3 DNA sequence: TGTGCCAGCAGTTTGCGGATCCCCTCCTACGAGCAGTACTTC. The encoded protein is CASSLRIPSYEQYF.

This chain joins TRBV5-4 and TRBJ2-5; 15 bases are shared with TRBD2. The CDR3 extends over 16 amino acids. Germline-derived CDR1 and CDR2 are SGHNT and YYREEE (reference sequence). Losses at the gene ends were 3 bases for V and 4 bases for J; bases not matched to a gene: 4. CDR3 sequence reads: CASSSGLAGGGETQYF. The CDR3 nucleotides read TGTGCCAGCAGCTCCGGACTAGCGGGGGGGGGAGAGACCCAGTACTTC.

Here the CDR3 reads CASTGLASQGGSYNEQFF. CDR3 nucleotide sequence: TGTGCCAGTACAGGACTAGCGTCTCAAGGGGGCTCCTACAATGAGCAGTTCTTC. V is TRBV19 and J is TRBJ2-1; 9 nucleotides line up with TRBD2. This CDR3 comprises 18 residues. V gave up 7 bases and J gave up 0 bases; unmatched junction bases: 13. CDR1 and CDR2 from the germline V gene are LNHDA and SQIVND (reference sequence). The whole variable domain, remainder taken from reference TRBV19 and TRBJ2-1, is DGGITQSPKYLFRKEGQNVTLSCEQNLNHDAMYWYRQDPGQGLRLIYYSQIVNDFQKGDIAEGYSVSREKKESFPLTVTSAQKNPTAFYLCASTGLASQGGSYNEQFFGPGTRLTVL.

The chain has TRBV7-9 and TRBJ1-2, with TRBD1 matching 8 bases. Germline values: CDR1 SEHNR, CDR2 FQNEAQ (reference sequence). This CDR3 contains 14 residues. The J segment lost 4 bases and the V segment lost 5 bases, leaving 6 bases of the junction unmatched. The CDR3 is CASSPNRGGYGYTF. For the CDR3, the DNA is TGTGCCAGCAGCCCTAACAGGGGGGGCTATGGCTACACCTTC.

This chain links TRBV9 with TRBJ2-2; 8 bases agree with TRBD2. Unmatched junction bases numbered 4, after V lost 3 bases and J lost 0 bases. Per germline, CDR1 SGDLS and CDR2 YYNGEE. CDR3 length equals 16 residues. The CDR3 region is CASSGVAGPNTGELFF. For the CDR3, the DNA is TGTGCCAGCAGCGGTGTAGCGGGGCCGAACACCGGGGAGCTGTTTTTT. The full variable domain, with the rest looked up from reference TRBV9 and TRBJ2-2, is DSGVTQTPKHLITATGQRVTLRCSPRSGDLSVYWYQQSLDQGLQFLIQYYNGEERAKGNILERFSAQQFPDLHSELNLSSLELGDSALYFCASSGVAGPNTGELFFGEGSRLTVL.

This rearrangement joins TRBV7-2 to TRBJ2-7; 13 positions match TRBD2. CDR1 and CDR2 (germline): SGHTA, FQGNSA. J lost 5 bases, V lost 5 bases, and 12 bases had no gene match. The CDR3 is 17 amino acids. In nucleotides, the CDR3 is TGTGCCAGCAGCCGATCGCCAGGACTAGCGGGAGTAAACGAGCAGTACTTC. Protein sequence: CASSRSPGLAGVNEQYF. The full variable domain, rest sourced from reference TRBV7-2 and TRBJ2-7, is GAGVSQSPSNKVTEKGKDVELRCDPISGHTALYWYRQSLGQGLEFLIYFQGNSAPDKSGLPSDRFSAERTGGSVSTLTIQRTQQEDSAVYLCASSRSPGLAGVNEQYFGPGTRLTVT.

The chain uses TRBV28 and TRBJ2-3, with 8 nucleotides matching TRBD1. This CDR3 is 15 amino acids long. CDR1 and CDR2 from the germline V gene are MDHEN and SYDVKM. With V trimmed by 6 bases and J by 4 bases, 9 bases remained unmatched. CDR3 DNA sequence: TGTGCCAGCAGCCAATCAGGGGGCCGAGCAGATACGCAGTATTTT. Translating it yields CASSQSGGRADTQYF.

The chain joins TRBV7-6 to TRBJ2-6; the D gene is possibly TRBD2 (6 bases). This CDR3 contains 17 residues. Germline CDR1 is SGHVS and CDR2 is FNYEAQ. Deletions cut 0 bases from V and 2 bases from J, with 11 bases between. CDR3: CASSLAYRGTGANVLTF. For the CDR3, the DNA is TGTGCCAGCAGCTTAGCGTATCGCGGGACTGGGGCCAACGTCCTGACTTTC.

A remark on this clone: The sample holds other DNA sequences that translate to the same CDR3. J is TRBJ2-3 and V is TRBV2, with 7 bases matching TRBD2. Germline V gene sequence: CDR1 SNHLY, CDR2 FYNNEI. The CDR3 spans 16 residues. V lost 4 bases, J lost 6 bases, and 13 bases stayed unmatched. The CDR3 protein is CASSVGSGRMKDTQYF. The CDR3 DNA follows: TGTGCCAGCAGTGTAGGTAGCGGGCGGATGAAGGATACGCAGTATTTT.

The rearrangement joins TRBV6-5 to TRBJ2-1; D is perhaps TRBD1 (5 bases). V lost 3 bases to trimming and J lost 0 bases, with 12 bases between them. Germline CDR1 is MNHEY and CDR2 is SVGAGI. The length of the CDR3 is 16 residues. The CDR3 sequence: CASSYNRPSSYNEQFF. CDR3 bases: TGTGCCAGCAGTTATAACAGGCCGAGCTCCTACAATGAGCAGTTCTTC.

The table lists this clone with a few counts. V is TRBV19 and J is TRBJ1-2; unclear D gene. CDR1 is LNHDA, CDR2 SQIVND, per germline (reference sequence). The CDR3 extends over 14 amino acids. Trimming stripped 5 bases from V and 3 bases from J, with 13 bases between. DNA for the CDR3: TGTGCCAGTAGTTCTCGAACCGGTTACTATGGCTACACCTTC. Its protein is CASSSRTGYYGYTF. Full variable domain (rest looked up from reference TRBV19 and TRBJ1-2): DGGITQSPKYLFRKEGQNVTLSCEQNLNHDAMYWYRQDPGQGLRLIYYSQIVNDFQKGDIAEGYSVSREKKESFPLTVTSAQKNPTAFYLCASSSRTGYYGYTFGSGTRLTVV.

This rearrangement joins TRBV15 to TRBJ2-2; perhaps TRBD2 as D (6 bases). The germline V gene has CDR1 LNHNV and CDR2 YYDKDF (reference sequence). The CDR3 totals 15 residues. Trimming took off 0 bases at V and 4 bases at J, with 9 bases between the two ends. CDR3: CATSRDRGSTGELFF. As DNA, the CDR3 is TGTGCCACCAGCAGAGACCGGGGGAGCACCGGGGAGCTGTTTTTT.

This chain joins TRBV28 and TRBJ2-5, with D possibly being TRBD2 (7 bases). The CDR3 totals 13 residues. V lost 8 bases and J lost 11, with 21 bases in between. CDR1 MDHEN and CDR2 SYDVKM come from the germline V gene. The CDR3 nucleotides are TGTGCCAGCCTAACCCCGGGGGCGGGGGAGCAGTACTTC. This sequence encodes CASLTPGAGEQYF.

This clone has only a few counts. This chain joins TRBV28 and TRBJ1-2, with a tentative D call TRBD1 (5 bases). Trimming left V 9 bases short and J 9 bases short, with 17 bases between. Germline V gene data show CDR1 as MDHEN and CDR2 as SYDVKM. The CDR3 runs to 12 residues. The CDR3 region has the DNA TGTGCCAGTACTACAGGTGGTAAGAGCTACACCTTC. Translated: CASTTGGKSYTF.

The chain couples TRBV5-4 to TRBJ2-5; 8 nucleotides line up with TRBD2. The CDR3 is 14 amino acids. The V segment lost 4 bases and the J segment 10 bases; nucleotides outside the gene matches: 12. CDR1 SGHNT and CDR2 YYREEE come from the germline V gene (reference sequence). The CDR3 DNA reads TGTGCCAGCAGCGCAACTAGCGGCAGGGCGATCCAGTACTTC. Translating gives CASSATSGRAIQYF.

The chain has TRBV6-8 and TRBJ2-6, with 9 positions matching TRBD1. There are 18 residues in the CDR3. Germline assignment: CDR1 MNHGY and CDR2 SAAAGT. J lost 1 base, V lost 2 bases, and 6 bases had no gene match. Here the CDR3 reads CASSYIGDRVSGANVLTF. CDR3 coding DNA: TGTGCCAGCAGTTACATAGGGGACAGGGTATCTGGGGCCAACGTCCTGACTTTC.

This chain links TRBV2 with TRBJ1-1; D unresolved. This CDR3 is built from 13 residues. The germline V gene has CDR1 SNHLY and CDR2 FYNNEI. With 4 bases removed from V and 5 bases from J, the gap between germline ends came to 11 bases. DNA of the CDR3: TGTGCCAGCAGTGGGCAGGATAAGACTGAAGCTTTCTTT. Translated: CASSGQDKTEAFF.